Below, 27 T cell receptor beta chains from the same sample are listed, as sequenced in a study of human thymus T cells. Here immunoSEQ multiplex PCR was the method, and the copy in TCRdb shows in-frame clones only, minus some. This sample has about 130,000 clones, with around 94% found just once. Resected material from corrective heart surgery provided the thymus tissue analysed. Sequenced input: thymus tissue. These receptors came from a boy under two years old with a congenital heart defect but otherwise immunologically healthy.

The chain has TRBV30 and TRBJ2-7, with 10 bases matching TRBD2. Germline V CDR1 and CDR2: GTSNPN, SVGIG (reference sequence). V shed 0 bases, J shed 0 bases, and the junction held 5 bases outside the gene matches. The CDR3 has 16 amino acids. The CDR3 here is CAWSVPSGGPSYEQYF. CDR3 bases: TGTGCCTGGAGTGTACCTAGCGGGGGACCCTCCTACGAGCAGTACTTC.

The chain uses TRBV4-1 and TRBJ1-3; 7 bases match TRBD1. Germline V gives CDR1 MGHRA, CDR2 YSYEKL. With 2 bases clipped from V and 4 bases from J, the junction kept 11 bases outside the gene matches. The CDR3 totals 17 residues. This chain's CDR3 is CASSQHPDRAEGNTIYF. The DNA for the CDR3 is TGCGCCAGCAGCCAACACCCCGACAGGGCGGAGGGAAACACCATATATTTT.

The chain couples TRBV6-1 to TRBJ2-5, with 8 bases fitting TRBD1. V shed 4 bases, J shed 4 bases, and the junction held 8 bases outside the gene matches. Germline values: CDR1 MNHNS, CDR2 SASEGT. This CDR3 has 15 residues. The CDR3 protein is CASSGNSRGRETQYF. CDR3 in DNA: TGTGCCAGCAGTGGCAATAGCAGGGGGCGAGAGACCCAGTACTTC.

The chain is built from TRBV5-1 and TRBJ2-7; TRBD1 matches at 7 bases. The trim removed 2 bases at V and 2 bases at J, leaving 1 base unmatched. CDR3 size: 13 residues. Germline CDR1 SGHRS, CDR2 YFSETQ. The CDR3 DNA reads TGCGCCAGCAGCTTAAGGGGGCCCTACGAGCAGTACTTC. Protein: CASSLRGPYEQYF.

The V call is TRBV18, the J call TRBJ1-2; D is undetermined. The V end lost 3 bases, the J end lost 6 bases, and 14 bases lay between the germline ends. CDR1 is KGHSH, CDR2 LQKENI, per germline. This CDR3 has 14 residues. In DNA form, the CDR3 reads TGTGCCAGCTCACCCGCCCCGTTCAAAGATGGCTACACCTTC. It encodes CASSPAPFKDGYTF. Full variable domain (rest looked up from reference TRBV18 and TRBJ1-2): NAGVMQNPRHLVRRRGQEARLRCSPMKGHSHVYWYRQLPEEGLKFMVYLQKENIIDESGMPKERFSAEFPKEGPSILRIQQVVRGDSAAYFCASSPAPFKDGYTFGSGTRLTVV.

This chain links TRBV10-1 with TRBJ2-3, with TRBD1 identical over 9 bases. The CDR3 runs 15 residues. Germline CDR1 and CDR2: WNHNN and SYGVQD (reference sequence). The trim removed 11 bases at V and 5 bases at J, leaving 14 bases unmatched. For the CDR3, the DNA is TGCGCCTCCACCCCCGGGACAGGGAGGGAAGATACGCAGTATTTT. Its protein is CASTPGTGREDTQYF.

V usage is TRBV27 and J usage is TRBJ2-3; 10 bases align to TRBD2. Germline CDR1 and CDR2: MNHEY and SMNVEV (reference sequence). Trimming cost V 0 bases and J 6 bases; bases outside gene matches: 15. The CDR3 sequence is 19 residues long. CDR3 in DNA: TGTGCCAGCAGTTTATCGGCGGGGGAGGCTAGCGGGGGTTTCGATACGCAGTATTTT. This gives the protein CASSLSAGEASGGFDTQYF.

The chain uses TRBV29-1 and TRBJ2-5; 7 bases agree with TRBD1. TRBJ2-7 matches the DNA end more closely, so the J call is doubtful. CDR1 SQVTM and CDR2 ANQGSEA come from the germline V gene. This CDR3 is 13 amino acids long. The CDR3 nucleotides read TGCAGCGTTGAAGCAGGGGGAAGGAACGAGCAGTACTTC. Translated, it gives CSVEAGGRNEQYF.

CDR3 in DNA: TGTGCCAGCAGCCGAGGGACAGGGGAGCAGTTCTTC. Translated: CASSRGTGEQFF. The V gene is TRBV11-2, the J gene TRBJ2-1; 9 bases fit TRBD1. With V trimmed by 5 bases and J by 10 bases, 3 bases remained unmatched. Germline V lookup: CDR1 SGHAT, CDR2 FQNNGV. The CDR3 covers 12 residues. The full variable domain, rest sourced from reference TRBV11-2 and TRBJ2-1, is EAGVAQSPRYKIIEKRQSVAFWCNPISGHATLYWYQQILGQGPKLLIQFQNNGVVDDSQLPKDRFSAERLKGVDSTLKIQPAKLEDSAVYLCASSRGTGEQFFGPGTRLTVL.

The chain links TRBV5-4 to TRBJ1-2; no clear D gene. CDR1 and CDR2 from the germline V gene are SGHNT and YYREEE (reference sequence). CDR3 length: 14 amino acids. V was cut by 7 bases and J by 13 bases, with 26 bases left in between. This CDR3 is CASSWKPSQKGGTF. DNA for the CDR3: TGTGCCAGCTCCTGGAAACCCTCACAAAAGGGTGGCACCTTC.

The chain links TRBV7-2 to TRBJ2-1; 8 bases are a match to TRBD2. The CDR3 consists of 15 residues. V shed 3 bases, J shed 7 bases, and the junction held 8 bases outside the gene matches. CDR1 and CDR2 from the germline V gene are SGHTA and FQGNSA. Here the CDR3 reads CASSLRGGRGNEQFF. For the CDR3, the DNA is TGTGCCAGCAGCTTGCGCGGGGGGCGGGGTAATGAGCAGTTCTTC.

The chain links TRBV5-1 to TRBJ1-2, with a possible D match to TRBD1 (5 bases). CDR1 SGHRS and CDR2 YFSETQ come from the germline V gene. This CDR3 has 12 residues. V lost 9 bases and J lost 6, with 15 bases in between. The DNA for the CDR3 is TGCGCCAACCACCGGGACGGACATGGCTACACCTTC. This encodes CANHRDGHGYTF.

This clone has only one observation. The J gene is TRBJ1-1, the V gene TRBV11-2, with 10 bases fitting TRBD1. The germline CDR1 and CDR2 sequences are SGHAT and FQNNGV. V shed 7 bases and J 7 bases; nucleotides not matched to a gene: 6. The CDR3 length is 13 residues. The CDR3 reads CASTGQGGSEAFF. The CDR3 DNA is TGTGCCAGCACCGGACAGGGGGGCAGTGAAGCTTTCTTT.

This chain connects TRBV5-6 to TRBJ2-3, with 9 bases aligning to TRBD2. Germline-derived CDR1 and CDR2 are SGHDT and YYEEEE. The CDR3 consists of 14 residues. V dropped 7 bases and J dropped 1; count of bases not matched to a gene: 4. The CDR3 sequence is CASRQRGGTDTQYF. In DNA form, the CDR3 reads TGTGCCAGCCGACAGCGGGGGGGCACAGATACGCAGTATTTT.

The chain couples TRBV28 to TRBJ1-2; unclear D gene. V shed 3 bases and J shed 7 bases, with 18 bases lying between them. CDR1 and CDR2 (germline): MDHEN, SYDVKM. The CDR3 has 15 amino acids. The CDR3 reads CASSFSVPGRTGYTF. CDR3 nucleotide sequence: TGTGCCAGCAGTTTCAGTGTACCAGGCCGAACTGGCTACACCTTC.

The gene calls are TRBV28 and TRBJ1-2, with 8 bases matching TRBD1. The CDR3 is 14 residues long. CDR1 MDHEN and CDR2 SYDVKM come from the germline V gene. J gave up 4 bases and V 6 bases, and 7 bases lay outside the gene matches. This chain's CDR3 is CASSQQGAAYGYTF. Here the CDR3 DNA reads TGTGCCAGCAGCCAGCAGGGGGCGGCCTATGGCTACACCTTC.

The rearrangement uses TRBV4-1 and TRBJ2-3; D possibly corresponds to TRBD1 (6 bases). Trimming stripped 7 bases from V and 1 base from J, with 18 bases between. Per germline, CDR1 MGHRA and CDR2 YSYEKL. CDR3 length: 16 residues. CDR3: CASTPNFDRCTDTQYF. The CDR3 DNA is TGCGCCAGCACCCCAAACTTTGACAGGTGCACAGATACGCAGTATTTT.

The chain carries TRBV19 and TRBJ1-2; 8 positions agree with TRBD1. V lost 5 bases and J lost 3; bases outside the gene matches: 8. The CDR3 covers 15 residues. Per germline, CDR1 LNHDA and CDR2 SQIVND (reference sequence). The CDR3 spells CASSLRTGRDYGYTF. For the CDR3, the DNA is TGTGCCAGTAGTCTCCGGACAGGGAGGGACTATGGCTACACCTTC.

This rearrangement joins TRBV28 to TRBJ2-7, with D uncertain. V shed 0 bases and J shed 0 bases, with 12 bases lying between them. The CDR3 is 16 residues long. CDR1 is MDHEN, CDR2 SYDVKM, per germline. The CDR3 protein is CASSLWGKRSSYEQYF. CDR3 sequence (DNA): TGTGCCAGCAGTTTATGGGGGAAACGGAGCTCCTACGAGCAGTACTTC.

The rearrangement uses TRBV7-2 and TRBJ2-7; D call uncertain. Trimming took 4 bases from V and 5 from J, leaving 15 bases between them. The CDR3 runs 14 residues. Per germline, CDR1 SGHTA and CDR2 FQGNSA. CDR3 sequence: CASSSGRVLDEQYF. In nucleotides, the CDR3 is TGTGCCAGCAGCTCCGGCCGGGTTTTGGACGAGCAGTACTTC.

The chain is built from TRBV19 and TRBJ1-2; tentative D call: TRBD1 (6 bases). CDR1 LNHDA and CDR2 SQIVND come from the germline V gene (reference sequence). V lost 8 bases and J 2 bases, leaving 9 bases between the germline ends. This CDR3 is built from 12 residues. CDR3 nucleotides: TGTGCCAGTCAGACAGGAAACTATGGCTACACCTTC. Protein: CASQTGNYGYTF.

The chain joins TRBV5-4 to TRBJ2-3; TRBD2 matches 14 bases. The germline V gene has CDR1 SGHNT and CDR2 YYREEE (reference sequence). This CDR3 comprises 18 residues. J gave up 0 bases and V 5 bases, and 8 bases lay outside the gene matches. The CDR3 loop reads CASSSPGLAGASTDTQYF. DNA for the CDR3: TGTGCCAGCAGTTCTCCGGGACTAGCGGGGGCTAGCACAGATACGCAGTATTTT.

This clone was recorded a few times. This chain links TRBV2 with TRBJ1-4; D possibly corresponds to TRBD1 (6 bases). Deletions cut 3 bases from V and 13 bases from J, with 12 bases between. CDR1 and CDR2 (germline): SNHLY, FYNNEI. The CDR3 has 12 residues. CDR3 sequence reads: CASSERDRPLFF. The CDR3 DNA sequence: TGTGCCAGCAGTGAGAGAGACAGGCCACTGTTTTTT.

Here the CDR3 reads CASSAHPGLGRPSSTYEQYF. CDR3 bases: TGTGCCAGCAGTGCTCACCCGGGACTGGGCCGACCAAGTTCTACCTACGAGCAGTACTTC. The rearrangement joins TRBV28 to TRBJ2-7, with D perhaps matching TRBD2 (6 bases). V lost 5 bases and J 2 bases, leaving 31 bases between the germline ends. There are 20 residues in the CDR3. Per the germline V gene, CDR1 is MDHEN and CDR2 is SYDVKM.

CDR3 coding DNA: TGTGCCAGCAATTTTGGGGGGCAGCCCCAGCATTTT. Residues: CASNFGGQPQHF. This sequence joins TRBV28 and TRBJ1-5, with D possibly matching TRBD1 (5 bases). Germline-derived CDR1 and CDR2 are MDHEN and SYDVKM. Trimming shortened V by 7 bases and J by 7 bases, and 11 bases separated the two germline ends. The length of the CDR3 is 12 residues.

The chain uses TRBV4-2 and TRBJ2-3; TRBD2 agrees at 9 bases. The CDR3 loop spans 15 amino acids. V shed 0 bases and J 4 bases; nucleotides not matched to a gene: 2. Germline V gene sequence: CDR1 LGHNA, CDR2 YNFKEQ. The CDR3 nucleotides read TGTGCCAGCAGCCAAGATTTAGCGGGGGCAGATACGCAGTATTTT. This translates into CASSQDLAGADTQYF.

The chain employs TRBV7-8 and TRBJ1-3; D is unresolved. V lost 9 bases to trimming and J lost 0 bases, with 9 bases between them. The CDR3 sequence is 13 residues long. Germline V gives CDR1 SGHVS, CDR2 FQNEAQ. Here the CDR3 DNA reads TGTGCCAGTAGACCGAGCTCTGGAAACACCATATATTTT. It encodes CASRPSSGNTIYF.